The clone carrying this TCR beta chain showed up just once. The entry originates in a study of blood T cell repertoires in COVID-19. Across the study: Researchers got acute and convalescent COVID-19 samples from the United States, Italy and Spain.

Source study methods: Nucleated cell counts were estimated from reference gene primer amplification. Assay used: immunoSEQ multiplex PCR; TCRdb lists only in-frame clones, some missing. Clone size and V and J calls were adopted from that table, with D and trimming inferred from the DNA. The sample carries roughly 200,000 clones, 75% to 90% recorded once. With 1 base clipped from V and 0 bases from J, the junction kept 10 bases outside the gene matches. Per germline, CDR1 SGHTS and CDR2 YDEGEE. This CDR3 region has 18 residues. The sequence was collected from a man aged 55 to 70 with acute or convalescent COVID-19. J is TRBJ2-3 and V is TRBV5-8, with 8 bases aligning to TRBD2. Sequencing was performed on peripheral blood. The CDR3 DNA is TGTGCCAGCAGCTTGTGGGTAGCGGGGACTTCTAGCACAGATACGCAGTATTTT. Amino acid sequence: CASSLWVAGTSSTDTQYF.